This T cell receptor beta chain emerged from a study of patients and donors after allogeneic stem cell transplantation. J lost 5 bases, V lost 5 bases, and 1 base had no gene match. The CDR3 contains 13 residues. Germline V gene data show CDR1 as SGHTA and CDR2 as FQGTGA. MiXCR, applied by TCRdb to the RT-PCR reads, yields one record per CDR3 protein. The repertoire consists of roughly 960,000 distinct CDR3 sequences, with under 20% occurring once and the leading ten covering 6%. Ten or more counts support this clonotype. This sequence joins TRBV7-3 and TRBJ2-1; 9 bases fit TRBD2. The sample consisted of blood, either unsorted or a sorted T cell fraction (not recorded which). The TCR originated in a human donor who was either an allogeneic HSCT recipient or a stem cell or donor lymphocyte infusion donor (not recorded which). It is not recorded whose cells these are; they may come from a transplant donor. The CDR3 reads CASSPSGNNEQFF. The CDR3, as DNA: TGTGCCAGCAGCCCTAGCGGGAACAATGAGCAGTTCTTC.